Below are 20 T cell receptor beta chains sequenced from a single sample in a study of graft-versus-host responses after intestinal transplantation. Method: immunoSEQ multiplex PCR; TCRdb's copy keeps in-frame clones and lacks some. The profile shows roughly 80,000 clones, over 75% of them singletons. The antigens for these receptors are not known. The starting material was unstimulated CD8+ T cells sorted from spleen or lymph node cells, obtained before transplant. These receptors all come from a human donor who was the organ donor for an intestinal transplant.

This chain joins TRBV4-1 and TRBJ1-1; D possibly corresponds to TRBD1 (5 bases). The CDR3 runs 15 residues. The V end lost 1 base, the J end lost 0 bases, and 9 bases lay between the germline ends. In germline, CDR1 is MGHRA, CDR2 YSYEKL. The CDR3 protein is CASSQVGEMNTEAFF. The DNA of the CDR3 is TGCGCCAGCAGCCAAGTGGGGGAAATGAACACTGAAGCTTTCTTT.

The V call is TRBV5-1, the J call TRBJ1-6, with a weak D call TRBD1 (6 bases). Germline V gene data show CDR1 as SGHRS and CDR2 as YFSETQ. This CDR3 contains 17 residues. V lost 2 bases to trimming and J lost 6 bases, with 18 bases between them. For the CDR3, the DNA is TGCGCCAGCAGCTTTGGGGGGCCTAGTGGAGTTAATTCACCCCTCCACTTT. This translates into CASSFGGPSGVNSPLHF.

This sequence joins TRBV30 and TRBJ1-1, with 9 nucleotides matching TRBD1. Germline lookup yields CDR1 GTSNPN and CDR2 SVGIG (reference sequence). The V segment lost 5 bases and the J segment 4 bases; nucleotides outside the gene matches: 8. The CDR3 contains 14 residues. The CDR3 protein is CAWGTGPLGTEAFF. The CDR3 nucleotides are TGTGCCTGGGGGACAGGGCCCCTTGGCACTGAAGCTTTCTTT. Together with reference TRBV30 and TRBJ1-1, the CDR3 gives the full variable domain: SQTIHQWPATLVQPVGSPLSLECTVEGTSNPNLYWYRQAAGRGLQLLFYSVGIGQISSEVPQNLSASRPQDRQFILSSKKLLLSDSGFYLCAWGTGPLGTEAFFGQGTRLTVV.

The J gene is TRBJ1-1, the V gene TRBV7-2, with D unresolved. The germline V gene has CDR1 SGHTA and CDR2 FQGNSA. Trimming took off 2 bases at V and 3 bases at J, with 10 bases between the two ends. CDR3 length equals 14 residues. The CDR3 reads CASSLTWVYTEAFF. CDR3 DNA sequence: TGTGCCAGCAGCTTAACCTGGGTTTACACTGAAGCTTTCTTT.

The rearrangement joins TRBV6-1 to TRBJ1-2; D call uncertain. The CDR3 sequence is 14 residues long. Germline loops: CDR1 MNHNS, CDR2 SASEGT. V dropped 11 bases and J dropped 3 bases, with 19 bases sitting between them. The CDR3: CAAFREGGHYGYTF. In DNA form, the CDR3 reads TGTGCCGCTTTTCGCGAAGGCGGCCACTATGGCTACACCTTC.

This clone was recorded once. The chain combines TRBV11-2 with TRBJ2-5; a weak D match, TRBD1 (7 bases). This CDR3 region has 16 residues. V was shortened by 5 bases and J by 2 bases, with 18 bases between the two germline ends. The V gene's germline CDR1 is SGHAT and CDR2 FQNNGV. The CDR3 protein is CASSPPAGQTQETQYF. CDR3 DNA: TGTGCCAGCAGCCCACCGGCGGGACAGACACAAGAGACCCAGTACTTC.

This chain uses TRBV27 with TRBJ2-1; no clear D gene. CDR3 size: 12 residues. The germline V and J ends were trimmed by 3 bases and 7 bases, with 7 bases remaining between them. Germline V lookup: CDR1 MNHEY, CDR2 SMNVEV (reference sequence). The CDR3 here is CASSFPGNEQFF. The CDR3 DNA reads TGTGCCAGCAGTTTCCCCGGGAATGAGCAGTTCTTC.

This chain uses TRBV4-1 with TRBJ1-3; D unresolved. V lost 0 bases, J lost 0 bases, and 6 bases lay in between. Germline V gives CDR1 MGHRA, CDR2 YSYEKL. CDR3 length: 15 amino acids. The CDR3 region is CASSQDFSSGNTIYF. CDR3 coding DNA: TGCGCCAGCAGCCAAGATTTCAGCTCTGGAAACACCATATATTTT.

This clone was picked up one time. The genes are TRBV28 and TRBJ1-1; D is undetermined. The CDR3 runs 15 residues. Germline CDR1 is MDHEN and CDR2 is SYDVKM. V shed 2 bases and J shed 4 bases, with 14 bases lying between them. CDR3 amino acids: CASSLVLGLGTEAFF. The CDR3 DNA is TGTGCCAGCAGTTTAGTCCTAGGCCTGGGCACTGAAGCTTTCTTT. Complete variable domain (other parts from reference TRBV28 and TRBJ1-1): DVKVTQSSRYLVKRTGEKVFLECVQDMDHENMFWYRQDPGLGLRLIYFSYDVKMKEKGDIPEGYSVSREKKERFSLILESASTNQTSMYLCASSLVLGLGTEAFFGQGTRLTVV.

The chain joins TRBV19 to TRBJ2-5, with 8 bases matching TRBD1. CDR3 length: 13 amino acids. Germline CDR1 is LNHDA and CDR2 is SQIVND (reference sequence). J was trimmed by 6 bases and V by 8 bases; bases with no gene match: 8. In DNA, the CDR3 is TGTGCCAGTCGGCGTACAGGGGGAAAGACCCAGTACTTC. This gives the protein CASRRTGGKTQYF.

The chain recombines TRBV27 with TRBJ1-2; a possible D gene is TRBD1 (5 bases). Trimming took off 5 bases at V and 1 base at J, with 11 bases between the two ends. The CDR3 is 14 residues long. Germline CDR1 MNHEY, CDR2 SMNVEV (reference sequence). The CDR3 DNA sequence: TGTGCCAGCAGTACAGGATCTTATAACTATGGCTACACCTTC. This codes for CASSTGSYNYGYTF.

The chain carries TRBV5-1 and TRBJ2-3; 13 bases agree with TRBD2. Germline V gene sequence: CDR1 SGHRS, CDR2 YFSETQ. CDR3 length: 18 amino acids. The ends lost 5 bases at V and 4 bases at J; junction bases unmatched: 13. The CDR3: CASRPLTSGGAGADTQYF. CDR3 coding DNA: TGCGCCAGCAGACCCCTCACTAGCGGGGGGGCCGGGGCAGATACGCAGTATTTT.

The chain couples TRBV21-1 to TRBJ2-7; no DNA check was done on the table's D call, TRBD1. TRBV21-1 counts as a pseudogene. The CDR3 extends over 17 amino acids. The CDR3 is CASSNYRGQGLGWGQYF. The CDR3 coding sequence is TGTGCCAGCAGCAATTATCGGGGACAGGGTCTCGGATGGGGGCAGTACTTC.

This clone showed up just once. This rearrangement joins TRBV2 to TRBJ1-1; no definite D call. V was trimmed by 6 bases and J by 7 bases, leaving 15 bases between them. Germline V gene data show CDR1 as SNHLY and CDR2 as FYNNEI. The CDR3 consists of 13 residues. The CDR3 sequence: CASSRLGAGEAFF. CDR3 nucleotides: TGTGCCAGCAGCCGGTTGGGCGCTGGTGAAGCTTTCTTT.

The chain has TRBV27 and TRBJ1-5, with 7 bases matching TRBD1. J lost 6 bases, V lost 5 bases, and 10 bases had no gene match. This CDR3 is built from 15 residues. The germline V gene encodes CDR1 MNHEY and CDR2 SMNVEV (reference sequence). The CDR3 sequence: CASSPRTGEGQPQHF. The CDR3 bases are TGTGCCAGCAGTCCTCGGACAGGAGAGGGTCAGCCCCAGCATTTT.

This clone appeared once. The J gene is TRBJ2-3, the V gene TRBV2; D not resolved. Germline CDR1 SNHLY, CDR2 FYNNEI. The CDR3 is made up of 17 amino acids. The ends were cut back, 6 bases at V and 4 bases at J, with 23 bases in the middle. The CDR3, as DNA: TGTGCCAGCAGCTTTCCGTCGACAATAATAGCCCCAGATACGCAGTATTTT. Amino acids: CASSFPSTIIAPDTQYF.

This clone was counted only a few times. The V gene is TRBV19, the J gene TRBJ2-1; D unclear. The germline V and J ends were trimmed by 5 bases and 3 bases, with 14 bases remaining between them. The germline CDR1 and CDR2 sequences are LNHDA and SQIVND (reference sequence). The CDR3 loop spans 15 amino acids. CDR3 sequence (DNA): TGTGCCAGTAGTGAGGCAGGCCTGTTCTACAATGAGCAGTTCTTC. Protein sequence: CASSEAGLFYNEQFF.

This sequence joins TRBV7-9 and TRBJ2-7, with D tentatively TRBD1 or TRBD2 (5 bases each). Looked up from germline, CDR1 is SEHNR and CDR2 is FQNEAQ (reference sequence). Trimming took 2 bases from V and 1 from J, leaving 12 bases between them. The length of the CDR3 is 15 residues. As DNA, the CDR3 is TGTGCCAGCAGCTTAAGTGGGACGGTGTCCTACGAGCAGTACTTC. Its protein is CASSLSGTVSYEQYF.

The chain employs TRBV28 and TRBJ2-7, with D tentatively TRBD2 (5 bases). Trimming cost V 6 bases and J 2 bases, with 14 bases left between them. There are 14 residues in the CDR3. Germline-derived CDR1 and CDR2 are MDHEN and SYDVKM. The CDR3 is CASSPLGVPYEQYF. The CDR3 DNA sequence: TGTGCCAGCAGCCCCCTCGGGGTACCCTACGAGCAGTACTTC.

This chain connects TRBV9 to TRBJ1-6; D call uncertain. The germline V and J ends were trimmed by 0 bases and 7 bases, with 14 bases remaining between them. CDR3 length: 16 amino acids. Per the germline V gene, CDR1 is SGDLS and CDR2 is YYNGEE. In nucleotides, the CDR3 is TGTGCCAGCAGCGTAGGGGTCAGGAACCCCAATTCACCCCTCCACTTT. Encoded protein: CASSVGVRNPNSPLHF.